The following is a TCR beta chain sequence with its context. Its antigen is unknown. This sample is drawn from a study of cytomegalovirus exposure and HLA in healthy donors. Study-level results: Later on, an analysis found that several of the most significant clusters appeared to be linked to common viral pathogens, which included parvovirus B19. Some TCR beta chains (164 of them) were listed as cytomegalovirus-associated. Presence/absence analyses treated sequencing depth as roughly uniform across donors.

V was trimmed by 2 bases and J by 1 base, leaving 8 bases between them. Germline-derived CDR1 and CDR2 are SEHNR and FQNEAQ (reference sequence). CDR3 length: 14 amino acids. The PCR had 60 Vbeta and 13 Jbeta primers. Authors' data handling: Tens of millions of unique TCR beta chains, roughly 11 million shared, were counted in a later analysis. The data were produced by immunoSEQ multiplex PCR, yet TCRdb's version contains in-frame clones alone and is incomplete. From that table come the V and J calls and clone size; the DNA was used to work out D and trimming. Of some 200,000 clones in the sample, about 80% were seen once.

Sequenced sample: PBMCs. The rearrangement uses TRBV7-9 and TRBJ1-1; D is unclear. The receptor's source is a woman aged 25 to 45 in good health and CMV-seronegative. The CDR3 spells CASSLYGRNTEAFF. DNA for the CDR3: TGTGCCAGCAGCTTATATGGGAGGAACACTGAAGCTTTCTTT.